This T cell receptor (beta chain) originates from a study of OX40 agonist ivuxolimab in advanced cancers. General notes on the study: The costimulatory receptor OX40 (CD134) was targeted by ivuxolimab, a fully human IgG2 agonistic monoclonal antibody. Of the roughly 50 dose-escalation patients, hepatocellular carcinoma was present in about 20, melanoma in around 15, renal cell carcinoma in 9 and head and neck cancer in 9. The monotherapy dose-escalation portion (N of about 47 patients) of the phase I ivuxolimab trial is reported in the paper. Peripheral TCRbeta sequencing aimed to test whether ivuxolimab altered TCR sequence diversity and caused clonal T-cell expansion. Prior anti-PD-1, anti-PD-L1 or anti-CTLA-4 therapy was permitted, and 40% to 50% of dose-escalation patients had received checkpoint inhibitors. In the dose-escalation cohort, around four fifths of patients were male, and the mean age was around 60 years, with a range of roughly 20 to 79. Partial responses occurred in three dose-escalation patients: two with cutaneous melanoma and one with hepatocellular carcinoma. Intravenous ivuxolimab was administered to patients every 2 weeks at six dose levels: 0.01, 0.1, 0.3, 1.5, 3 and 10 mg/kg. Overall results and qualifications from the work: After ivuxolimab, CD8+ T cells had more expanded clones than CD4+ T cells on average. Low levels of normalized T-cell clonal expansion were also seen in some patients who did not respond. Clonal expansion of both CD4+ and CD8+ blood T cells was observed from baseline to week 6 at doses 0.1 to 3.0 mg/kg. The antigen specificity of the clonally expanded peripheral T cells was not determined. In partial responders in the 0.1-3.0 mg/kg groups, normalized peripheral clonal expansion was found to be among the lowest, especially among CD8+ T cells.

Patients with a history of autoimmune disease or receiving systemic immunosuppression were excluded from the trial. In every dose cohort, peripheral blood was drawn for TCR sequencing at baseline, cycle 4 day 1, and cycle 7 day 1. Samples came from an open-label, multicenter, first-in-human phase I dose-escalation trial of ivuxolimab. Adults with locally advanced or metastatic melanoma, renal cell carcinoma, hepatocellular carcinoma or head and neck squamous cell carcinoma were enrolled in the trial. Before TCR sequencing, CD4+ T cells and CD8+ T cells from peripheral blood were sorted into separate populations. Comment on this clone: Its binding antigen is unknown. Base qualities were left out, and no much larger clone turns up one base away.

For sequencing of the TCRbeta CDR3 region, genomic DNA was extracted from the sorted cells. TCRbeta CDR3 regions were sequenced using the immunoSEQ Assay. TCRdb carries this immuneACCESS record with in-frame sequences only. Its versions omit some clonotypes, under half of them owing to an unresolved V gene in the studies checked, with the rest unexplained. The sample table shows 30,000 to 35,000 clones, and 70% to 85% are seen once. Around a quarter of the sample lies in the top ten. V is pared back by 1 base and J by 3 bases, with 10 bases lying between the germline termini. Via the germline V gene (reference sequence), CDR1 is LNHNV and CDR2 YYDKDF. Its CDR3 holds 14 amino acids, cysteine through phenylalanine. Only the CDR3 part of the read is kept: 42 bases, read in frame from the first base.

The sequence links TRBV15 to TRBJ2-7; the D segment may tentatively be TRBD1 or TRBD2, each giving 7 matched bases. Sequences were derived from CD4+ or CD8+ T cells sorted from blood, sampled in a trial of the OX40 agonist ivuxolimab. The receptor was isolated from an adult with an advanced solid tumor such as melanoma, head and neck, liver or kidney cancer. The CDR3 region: CATSRVRGGYEQYF. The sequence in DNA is TGTGCCACCAGCAGAGTCAGGGGGGGCTACGAGCAGTACTTC.